This TCR beta chain was documented in a study of blood T cell repertoires in COVID-19 (dated by TCRdb to 2018 to 2021). Regarding the complete study: Samples covering the acute and convalescent phases of COVID-19 were provided by collaborators in the United States, Italy and Spain. The prospective study material was composed of cDNA or gDNA derived from T cells, B-cell-depleted T cells, or PBMCs. Deeply sampled blood TCRbeta repertoires from subjects exposed to, actively infected with, or recovered from COVID-19 were included in the dataset. The repertoires were released in a freely available public database meant as a resource for research on the immune response to SARS-CoV-2. The samples were drawn from the first 160 participants of the ongoing ImmuneRACE study and from 1,254 subjects provided by 6 global collaborators. Nearly every sample came with metadata listing a de-identified subject ID, COVID-19 status, age in years and sex. Where available, HLA class I and class II types were taken from metadata supplied by the sample provider and were not determined by assay-based typing. Findings and caveats that apply to the study as a whole: Clinical and demographic metadata were provided uncurated, with the amount varying by source and participant.

The immunoSEQ Assay, a bias-controlled multiplex PCR, was used to amplify TCRbeta CDR3 regions from genomic DNA. From the authors' description of their analysis: Nucleated cell counts per sample were estimated from amplification of reference gene primers within the assay. Sequence reads were collapsed and filtered to measure the absolute abundance of every unique TCRbeta CDR3 rearrangement. For each sample, productive Simpson clonality was calculated as the square root of Simpson's diversity index over productive rearrangements. This is the immuneACCESS table as TCRdb keeps it, with only in-frame sequences that have V and J called. A part of the clones is gone; compared with another copy, unresolved V genes explain less than half, and the rest is unexplained. V, J and clone size derive from that table, while D and trimming were established from the DNA sequence. Within this sample are 95,000 to 150,000 clones, with roughly 85% of them counted one time only. The ten largest clones capture about 4.5% of the sample.

A word on this clone: Its cognate antigen has yet to be identified. No quality values exist for individual bases; no much larger clone is one base distant.

Each collaborating institution followed its own protocols to collect whole blood in K2EDTA tubes. For TCRbeta analysis, collaborator samples were shipped as frozen whole blood, as isolated PBMCs, or as DNA extracted from either sample type. This receptor was taken from a man between 35 and 55 years old with acute or convalescent COVID-19. The sample consisted of peripheral blood.

The DNA is as follows: TGTGCCAGCAGCTTTGAGGGATTCGGCACCATATATTTT. It translates as CASSFEGFGTIYF. Recombination connected TRBV7-9 to TRBJ1-3; the D gene remains uncertain. The germline V gene (reference sequence) supplies CDR1 SEHNR and CDR2 FQNEAQ. V and J lose 3 bases and 9 bases, and a span of 12 bases separates them. From its cysteine to its phenylalanine, the CDR3 spans 13 amino acids. The read is trimmed to its CDR3 DNA, 39 bases read in frame from base 1.